The 20 T cell receptor beta chains given below trace back to one sample, sequenced in a study of CD8+CD57+ T cells in acquired aplastic anemia. The study profiled TCR beta VDJ and CDR3 using genomic DNA as template. TCRdb used MiXCR to reprocess the reads, holding one entry per CDR3 protein. The sample includes approximately 98,000 distinct CDR3 sequences, 40% to 60% of them seen just once. Sequencing was done on a sample of sorted CD4+, CD8+, or CD8+CD57+ T cells (not recorded which) from PBMCs. The receptors were sampled from a human donor in good health, serving as a control.

This clonotype was seen only a few times. Since a much larger clone is just one base distant, this may be a read error. J is TRBJ2-7 and V is TRBV25-1, with 11 bases fitting TRBD2. Germline values: CDR1 MGHDK, CDR2 SYGVNS. Trimming removed 6 bases from V and 0 bases from J; junction bases left unmatched: 7. This CDR3 has 16 amino acids. The chain's CDR3 is CASSVLAGDNSYEQYF. CDR3 DNA sequence: TGTGCCAGCAGCGTACTAGCGGGGGATAACTCCTACGAGCAGTACTTC.

This clonotype was detected a few times. The J gene is TRBJ2-2, the V gene TRBV12-3 or TRBV12-4; a weak D match, TRBD1 (5 bases). The CDR3 extends over 13 amino acids. V dropped 10 bases and J dropped 7 bases, with 16 bases sitting between them. CDR3 in DNA: TGTGCCAACCCTGACCTAGGGGTCGGGGAGCTGTTTTTT. Its protein is CANPDLGVGELFF.

This clonotype was seen many times. V usage is TRBV5-4 and J usage is TRBJ1-1, with D hard to call. Trimming took 5 bases from V and 2 from J, leaving 10 bases between them. CDR3 length: 13 residues. From germline, CDR1 is SGHNT and CDR2 YYREEE (reference sequence). Here the CDR3 reads CASRPTANTEAFF. CDR3 nucleotide sequence: TGTGCCAGCAGGCCGACCGCTAACACTGAAGCTTTCTTT.

The chain links TRBV27 to TRBJ2-2; 15 positions match TRBD2. This CDR3 has 19 amino acids. Trimming removed 5 bases from V and 4 bases from J; junction bases left unmatched: 11. Germline loops: CDR1 MNHEY, CDR2 SMNVEV (reference sequence). CDR3 region: CASSVRGTSGGWVTGELFF. The CDR3 DNA reads as TGTGCCAGCAGTGTCCGCGGGACTAGCGGGGGGTGGGTCACCGGGGAGCTGTTTTTT.

CDR3: CASAEFYTDTQYF. For the CDR3, the DNA is TGTGCCAGCGCGGAGTTCTACACAGATACGCAGTATTTT. V is TRBV2 and J is TRBJ2-3; D is uncertain. Germline V lookup: CDR1 SNHLY, CDR2 FYNNEI. The V end lost 8 bases, the J end lost 2 bases, and 11 bases lay between the germline ends. The CDR3 is made up of 13 amino acids. Full variable domain (outside the CDR3, taken from reference TRBV2 and TRBJ2-3): EPEVTQTPSHQVTQMGQEVILRCVPISNHLYFYWYRQILGQKVEFLVSFYNNEISEKSEIFDDQFSVERPDGSNFTLKIRSTKLEDSAMYFCASAEFYTDTQYFGPGTRLTVL.

The chain is built from TRBV7-3 and TRBJ1-1; the D is unclear. Germline CDR1 is SGHTA and CDR2 is FQGTGA. This CDR3 is 13 amino acids long. V was clipped by 2 bases and J by 3 bases, with 7 bases between them. The DNA for the CDR3 is TGTGCCAGCAGCTTAGGGGTGGACACTGAAGCTTTCTTT. Residues: CASSLGVDTEAFF.

This chain joins TRBV12-3 or TRBV12-4 and TRBJ2-1, with 13 bases that match TRBD2. J was trimmed by 0 bases and V by 5 bases; bases with no gene match: 10. The CDR3 is 19 residues long. In nucleotides, the CDR3 is TGTGCCAGCAGTACATTGACTAGCGGGGGGCCCTACTCCTACAATGAGCAGTTCTTC. It specifies CASSTLTSGGPYSYNEQFF.

This clonotype was picked up a small number of times. V usage is TRBV29-1 and J usage is TRBJ1-2; D may be TRBD1 (6 bases). The CDR3 is 10 amino acids. Germline CDR1 is SQVTM and CDR2 is ANQGSEA. V was pared by 7 bases and J by 6 bases, with 9 bases between. CDR3 sequence (DNA): TGCAGCGCCAGGGACAATGGCTACACCTTC. It is translated as CSARDNGYTF.

The V call is TRBV12-3 or TRBV12-4, the J call TRBJ2-1; 14 bases agree with TRBD2. The CDR3 is 15 residues long. The V gene end was trimmed by 6 bases and the J gene end by 9 bases; junction bases not matched to a gene: 7. In nucleotides, the CDR3 is TGTGCCAGCAGCCCCGGGACTAGCGGGGGAAGTGAGCAGTTCTTC. Its translation: CASSPGTSGGSEQFF.

This clonotype was recorded at least ten times. This chain connects TRBV20-1 to TRBJ1-1; 7 bases align to TRBD1. Germline V gene sequence: CDR1 DFQATT, CDR2 SNEGSKA (reference sequence). V lost 5 bases and J lost 3; bases outside the gene matches: 9. This CDR3 has 14 amino acids. The CDR3 bases are TGCAGTGCTGCACATGACAGGGTGTACACTGAAGCTTTCTTT. Translation gives CSAAHDRVYTEAFF.

This chain uses TRBV12-3 or TRBV12-4 with TRBJ1-2; D possibly corresponds to TRBD1 (6 bases). This CDR3 comprises 13 residues. The germline V and J ends were trimmed by 6 bases and 2 bases, with 10 bases remaining between them. The CDR3 region is CASRGTTNYGYTF. In DNA, the CDR3 is TGTGCCAGCAGAGGGACAACAAACTATGGCTACACCTTC.

This chain joins TRBV2 and TRBJ2-5; 9 bases fit TRBD1. The V gene's germline CDR1 is SNHLY and CDR2 FYNNEI. CDR3 size: 13 residues. The V and J ends lost 6 bases and 5 bases, in that order; junction bases with no gene match: 4. DNA of the CDR3: TGTGCCAGCAGGCGGGACAGGGTGGAGACCCAGTACTTC. Its protein product is CASRRDRVETQYF. Combining the CDR3 with reference TRBV2 and TRBJ2-5 gives the whole variable domain EPEVTQTPSHQVTQMGQEVILRCVPISNHLYFYWYRQILGQKVEFLVSFYNNEISEKSEIFDDQFSVERPDGSNFTLKIRSTKLEDSAMYFCASRRDRVETQYFGPGTRLLVL.

This clonotype was seen a single time. V usage is TRBV19 and J usage is TRBJ1-2; 7 bases are a match to TRBD1. The germline gives CDR1 LNHDA, CDR2 SQIVND (reference sequence). V lost 3 bases and J lost 4; bases outside the gene matches: 8. This CDR3 has 15 residues. The CDR3 spells CASSIPEQGFYGYTF. For the CDR3, the DNA is TGTGCCAGTAGTATCCCTGAACAGGGGTTCTATGGCTACACCTTC.

This clonotype has a count of ten or more. J is TRBJ2-7 and V is TRBV7-2; D not resolved. The germline V gene has CDR1 SGHTA and CDR2 FQGNSA. V lost 5 bases and J lost 0, with 8 bases in between. The CDR3 consists of 13 residues. Written as DNA, the CDR3 is TGTGCCAGCAGCCCCAGGTCCTCCTACGAGCAGTACTTC. It yields the protein CASSPRSSYEQYF. Supplemented by reference TRBV7-2 and TRBJ2-7, the full variable domain reads GAGVSQSPSNKVTEKGKDVELRCDPISGHTALYWYRQSLGQGLEFLIYFQGNSAPDKSGLPSDRFSAERTGGSVSTLTIQRTQQEDSAVYLCASSPRSSYEQYFGPGTRLTVT.

This clonotype was detected many times. The gene calls are TRBV28 and TRBJ1-2; D possibly corresponds to TRBD1 (5 bases). V dropped 5 bases and J dropped 0 bases, with 13 bases sitting between them. The CDR3 spans 15 residues. Germline CDR1 MDHEN, CDR2 SYDVKM. CDR3 in DNA: TGTGCCAGCAGTGCACCCGGGACGGCTAACTATGGCTACACCTTC. It translates to CASSAPGTANYGYTF.

This clonotype is medium-sized within its sample. The chain combines TRBV7-2 with TRBJ1-2; 7 nucleotides line up with TRBD1. From germline, CDR1 is SGHTA and CDR2 FQGNSA. This CDR3 has 13 amino acids. After removal of 3 bases from V and 4 bases from J, the junction contained 2 bases not matched to a gene. The DNA of the CDR3 is TGTGCCAGCAGCTTGTGGGACAGCTATGGCTACACCTTC. It encodes CASSLWDSYGYTF. The full variable domain, in which reference TRBV7-2 and TRBJ1-2 provide the parts outside the CDR3, is GAGVSQSPSNKVTEKGKDVELRCDPISGHTALYWYRQSLGQGLEFLIYFQGNSAPDKSGLPSDRFSAERTGGSVSTLTIQRTQQEDSAVYLCASSLWDSYGYTFGSGTRLTVV.

The chain joins TRBV6-2 or TRBV6-3 to TRBJ2-5; 9 bases are a match to TRBD1. Per germline, CDR1 MNHEY and CDR2 SVGEGT. This CDR3 region has 20 residues. The trim removed 2 bases at V and 4 bases at J, leaving 20 bases unmatched. The CDR3 region is CASSYPSRGTGIWGLETQYF. The CDR3 DNA is TGTGCCAGCAGTTACCCGAGTCGAGGGACAGGGATCTGGGGTTTAGAGACCCAGTACTTC.

The genes are TRBV11-1 and TRBJ2-3; D may correspond to TRBD1 or TRBD2 (6 bases each). V was pared by 1 base and J by 4 bases, with 12 bases between. The CDR3 runs to 15 residues. CDR1 and CDR2 from the germline V gene are SGHAT and FQDESV (reference sequence). CDR3: CASSLDGGRADTQYF. DNA of the CDR3: TGTGCCAGCAGCTTAGATGGGGGGCGCGCAGATACGCAGTATTTT.

This clonotype has just a few counts. This may stem from a read error, because a much larger clone lies one nucleotide away. V is TRBV24-1 and J is TRBJ2-2, with unresolved D. Per germline, CDR1 KGHDR and CDR2 SFDVKD. The CDR3 sequence is 13 residues long. Trimming left V 7 bases short and J 7 bases short, with 12 bases between. Here the CDR3 DNA reads TGTGCCACCAGCACCCCGGGCCTCGGGGAGCTGTTTTTT. Translating it yields CATSTPGLGELFF.

The table lists this clonotype with many counts. The chain is built from TRBV6-5 and TRBJ1-2; 11 bases match TRBD1. Germline values: CDR1 MNHEY, CDR2 SVGAGI. CDR3 length equals 15 residues. V was pared by 4 bases and J by 6 bases, with 7 bases of the junction left unmatched. The CDR3 reads CASSSQDRGQDGYTF. In DNA form, the CDR3 reads TGTGCCAGCAGTTCCCAGGACAGGGGGCAGGATGGCTACACCTTC.